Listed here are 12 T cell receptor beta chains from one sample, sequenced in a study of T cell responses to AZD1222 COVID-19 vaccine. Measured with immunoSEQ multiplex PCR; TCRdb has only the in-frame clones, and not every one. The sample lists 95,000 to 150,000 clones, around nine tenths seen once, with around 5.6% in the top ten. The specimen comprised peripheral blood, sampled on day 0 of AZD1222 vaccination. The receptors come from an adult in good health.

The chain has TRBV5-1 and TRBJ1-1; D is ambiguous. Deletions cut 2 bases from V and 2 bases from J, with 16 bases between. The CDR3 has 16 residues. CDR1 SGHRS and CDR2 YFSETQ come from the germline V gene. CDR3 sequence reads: CASSFPPGNVNTEAFF. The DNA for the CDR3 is TGCGCCAGCAGCTTCCCTCCCGGGAATGTAAACACTGAAGCTTTCTTT.

The DNA for the CDR3 is TGTGCCAGCAGCCCCGCCTACGAGCAGTACTTC. It translates to CASSPAYEQYF. The gene calls are TRBV11-2 and TRBJ2-7; D is uncertain. The CDR3 covers 11 residues. Deletions cut 5 bases from V and 2 bases from J, with 4 bases between. Germline lookup yields CDR1 SGHAT and CDR2 FQNNGV.

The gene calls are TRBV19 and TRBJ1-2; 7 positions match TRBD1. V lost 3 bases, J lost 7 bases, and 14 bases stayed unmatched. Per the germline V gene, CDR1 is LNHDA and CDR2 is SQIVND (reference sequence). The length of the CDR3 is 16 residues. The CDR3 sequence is CASSIGGQSALLGYTF. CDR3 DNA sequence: TGTGCCAGTAGTATTGGGGGACAGTCGGCCCTCCTTGGCTACACCTTC. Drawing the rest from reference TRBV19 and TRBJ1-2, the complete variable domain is DGGITQSPKYLFRKEGQNVTLSCEQNLNHDAMYWYRQDPGQGLRLIYYSQIVNDFQKGDIAEGYSVSREKKESFPLTVTSAQKNPTAFYLCASSIGGQSALLGYTFGSGTRLTVV.

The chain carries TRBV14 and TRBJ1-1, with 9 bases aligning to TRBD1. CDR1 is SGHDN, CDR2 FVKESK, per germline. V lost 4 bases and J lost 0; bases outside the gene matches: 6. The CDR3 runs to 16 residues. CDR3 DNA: TGTGCCAGCAGCCGACAGACAGGGGGGATGAACACTGAAGCTTTCTTT. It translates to CASSRQTGGMNTEAFF.

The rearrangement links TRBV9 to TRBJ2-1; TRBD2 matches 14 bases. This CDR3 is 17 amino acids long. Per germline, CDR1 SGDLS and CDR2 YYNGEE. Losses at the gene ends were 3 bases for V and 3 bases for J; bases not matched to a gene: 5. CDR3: CASSAGTSGGRYNEQFF. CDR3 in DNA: TGTGCCAGCAGCGCTGGGACTAGCGGGGGCCGCTACAATGAGCAGTTCTTC.

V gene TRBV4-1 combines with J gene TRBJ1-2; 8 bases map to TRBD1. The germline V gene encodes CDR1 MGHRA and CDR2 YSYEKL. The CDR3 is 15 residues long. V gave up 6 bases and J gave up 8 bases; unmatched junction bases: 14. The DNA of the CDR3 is TGCGCCAGCAGACCCGGATTGGACAGGGAGCGCGGCTACACCTTC. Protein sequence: CASRPGLDRERGYTF.

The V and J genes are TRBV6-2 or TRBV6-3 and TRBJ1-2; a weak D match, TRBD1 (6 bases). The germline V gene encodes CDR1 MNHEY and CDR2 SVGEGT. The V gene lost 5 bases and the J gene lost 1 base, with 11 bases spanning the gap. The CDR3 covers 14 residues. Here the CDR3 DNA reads TGTGCCAGCAGTCGGACAGCTTTTAACTATGGCTACACCTTC. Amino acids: CASSRTAFNYGYTF.

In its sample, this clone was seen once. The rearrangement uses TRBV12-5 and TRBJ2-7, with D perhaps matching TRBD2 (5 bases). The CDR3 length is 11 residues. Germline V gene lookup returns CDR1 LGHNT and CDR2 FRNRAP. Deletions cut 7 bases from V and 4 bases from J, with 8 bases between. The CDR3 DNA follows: TGTGCTAGTGCCACGGGGTACGAGCAGTACTTC. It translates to CASATGYEQYF.

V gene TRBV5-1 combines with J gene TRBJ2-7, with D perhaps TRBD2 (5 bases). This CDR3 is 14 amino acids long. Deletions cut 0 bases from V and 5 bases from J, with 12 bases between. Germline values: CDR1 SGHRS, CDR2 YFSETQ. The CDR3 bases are TGCGCCAGCAGCTTGGGGGTTGCCGGGGACGAGCAGTACTTC. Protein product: CASSLGVAGDEQYF.

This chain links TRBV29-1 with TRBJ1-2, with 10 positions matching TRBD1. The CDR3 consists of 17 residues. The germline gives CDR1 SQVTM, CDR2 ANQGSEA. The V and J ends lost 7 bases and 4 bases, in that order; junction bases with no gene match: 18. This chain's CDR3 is CSDSGTGADLRGYGYTF. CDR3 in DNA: TGCAGCGACTCCGGGACAGGGGCGGATCTACGTGGCTATGGCTACACCTTC.

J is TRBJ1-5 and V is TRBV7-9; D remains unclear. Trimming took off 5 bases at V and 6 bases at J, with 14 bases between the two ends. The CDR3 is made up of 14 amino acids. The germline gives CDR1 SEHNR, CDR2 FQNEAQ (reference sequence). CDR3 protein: CASSPLGKGQPQHF. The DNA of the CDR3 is TGTGCCAGCAGCCCCCTCGGGAAGGGTCAGCCCCAGCATTTT.

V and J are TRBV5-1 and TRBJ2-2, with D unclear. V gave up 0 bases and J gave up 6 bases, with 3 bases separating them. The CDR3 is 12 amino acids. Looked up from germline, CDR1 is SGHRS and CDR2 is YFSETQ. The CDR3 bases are TGCGCCAGCAGCTTGGAAGCCGGGGAGCTGTTTTTT. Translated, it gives CASSLEAGELFF.